Listed here are 28 T cell receptor beta chains from one sample, sequenced in a study of post-analysis software for immune sequencing data. Findings and caveats of the study: Relative to controls, patients had a handful of TRBV segments at higher frequency, with TRBV5-6, TRBV5-1 and TRBV20-1 among these.

For these receptors, no antigen is known. Prepared TCR beta cDNA libraries contained unique molecular identifiers. TCRdb redid the calling of the PCR reads with MiXCR, one entry per CDR3 protein. This repertoire shows approximately 690,000 distinct CDR3 sequences, approximately 59% found once; its top ten account for around 11%. Sequenced: blood. The receptors come from a girl aged 2 to 10 with multiple sclerosis.

This clonotype was counted between two and nine times. V usage is TRBV12-3 or TRBV12-4 and J usage is TRBJ2-2, with a tentative D call TRBD1 (6 bases). CDR3 size: 13 residues. V lost 5 bases to trimming and J lost 6 bases, with 10 bases between them. The CDR3, as DNA: TGTGCCAGCAGTCCAGGGGAGTCCGGGGAGCTGTTTTTT. Translation: CASSPGESGELFF.

This sequence joins TRBV21-1 and TRBJ2-7; the D call of TRBD2 is as the table states it, not checked on the DNA. TRBV21-1 is a known pseudogene. CDR3 length: 16 amino acids. The CDR3 protein is CASSKDRRQVLFEQYF. As DNA, the CDR3 is TGTGCCAGCAGCAAAGATCGAAGGCAAGTCCTCTTCGAGCAGTACTTC.

This clonotype has just one count. This chain joins TRBV12-3 or TRBV12-4 and TRBJ1-5, with 9 nucleotides matching TRBD1. CDR3 length: 15 amino acids. Trimming cost V 2 bases and J 7 bases; bases outside gene matches: 6. CDR3 protein: CASSLRDRDGQPQHF. The DNA of the CDR3 is TGTGCCAGCAGTTTAAGGGACAGGGATGGGCAGCCCCAGCATTTT.

This sequence joins TRBV5-1 and TRBJ2-7; 7 nucleotides match TRBD2. Trimming removed 5 bases from V and 5 bases from J; junction bases left unmatched: 7. The CDR3 is made up of 13 amino acids. The germline V gene has CDR1 SGHRS and CDR2 YFSETQ. The CDR3 loop reads CASRSAGAHEQYF. In DNA, the CDR3 is TGCGCCAGCAGGTCTGCGGGAGCCCACGAGCAGTACTTC.

This clonotype appeared once. The rearrangement links TRBV4-3 to TRBJ2-3; 8 nucleotides align to TRBD2. The germline V gene has CDR1 LGHNA and CDR2 YSLEER. V shed 4 bases, J shed 3 bases, and the junction held 9 bases outside the gene matches. CDR3 length equals 16 residues. The CDR3, as DNA: TGCGCCAGCAGCCCTCACCCGGGACTAGGAACAGATACGCAGTATTTT. Translated: CASSPHPGLGTDTQYF.

This chain uses TRBV29-1 with TRBJ2-7; 10 bases align to TRBD1. From germline, CDR1 is SQVTM and CDR2 ANQGSEA. CDR3 size: 14 residues. With 4 bases clipped from V and 2 bases from J, the junction kept 5 bases outside the gene matches. As DNA, the CDR3 is TGCAGCGTTGCGGGACAGGGGCCCCCCTACGAGCAGTACTTC. This translates into CSVAGQGPPYEQYF.

The genes are TRBV6-1 and TRBJ2-1, with 7 bases fitting TRBD1. V trimming: 4 bases; J trimming: 0 bases; junction bases outside the gene matches: 9. Per germline, CDR1 MNHNS and CDR2 SASEGT. CDR3 length equals 17 residues. The CDR3 reads CASSGTHRGFSYNEQFF. The CDR3 bases are TGTGCCAGCAGTGGAACCCACAGGGGTTTCTCCTACAATGAGCAGTTCTTC.

As regards this clonotype: At one end the junction does not follow the germline gene, possibly because of a read error. This rearrangement joins TRBV27 to TRBJ2-1; TRBD1 matches 8 bases. The germline CDR1 and CDR2 sequences are MNHEY and SMNVEV (reference sequence). The CDR3 runs to 13 residues. CDR3 sequence (DNA): TGTGCCGGCAGTTTAGGGACAGGCTATGAGCAGTTCTTC. It is translated as CAGSLGTGYEQFF.

V is TRBV5-1 and J is TRBJ2-1, with D hard to call. CDR1 is SGHRS, CDR2 YFSETQ, per germline. Trimming stripped 4 bases from V and 5 bases from J, with 10 bases between. The CDR3 is made up of 13 amino acids. CDR3 nucleotides: TGCGCCAGCAGCCTCCCGACTGACAATGAGCAGTTCTTC. This codes for CASSLPTDNEQFF.

The chain combines TRBV5-6 with TRBJ1-1, with 7 bases matching TRBD1. Unmatched junction bases numbered 7, after V lost 4 bases and J lost 7 bases. This CDR3 comprises 13 residues. The germline V gene encodes CDR1 SGHDT and CDR2 YYEEEE. CDR3: CASSPVGQVEAFF. In DNA, the CDR3 is TGTGCCAGCAGCCCCGTTGGACAGGTTGAAGCTTTCTTT.

The chain has TRBV12-3 or TRBV12-4 and TRBJ1-2; possible D gene TRBD1, 5 bases. Trimming cost V 0 bases and J 4 bases, with 9 bases left between them. This CDR3 is 14 amino acids long. Here the CDR3 reads CASSLARQGYGYTF. The CDR3 coding sequence is TGTGCCAGCAGTTTAGCGCGGCAGGGCTATGGCTACACCTTC.

The rearrangement uses TRBV7-8 and TRBJ2-3; D tentatively reads TRBD1 or TRBD2 (6 bases each). CDR1 and CDR2 from the germline V gene are SGHVS and FQNEAQ. CDR3 size: 14 residues. V was trimmed by 1 base and J by 4 bases, leaving 9 bases between them. CDR3 bases: TGTGCCAGCAGCTTAGTGGAGGGGGCAGATACGCAGTATTTT. Translating it yields CASSLVEGADTQYF.

This chain connects TRBV29-1 to TRBJ2-1; TRBD1 is a possible D gene (6 bases). Germline V lookup: CDR1 SQVTM, CDR2 ANQGSEA. CDR3 length: 14 residues. Trimming stripped 3 bases from V and 7 bases from J, with 16 bases between. CDR3 sequence reads: CSVDVPGQSNEQFF. CDR3 coding DNA: TGCAGCGTTGATGTCCCAGGACAGTCTAATGAGCAGTTCTTC.

The chain's CDR3 is CASSGDFYNEQFF. CDR3 nucleotide sequence: TGTGCCAGCAGTGGGGACTTCTACAATGAGCAGTTCTTC. The V gene is TRBV6-1, the J gene TRBJ2-1; TRBD2 might be the D (6 bases). This CDR3 spans 13 amino acids. Trimming took off 4 bases at V and 3 bases at J, with 7 bases between the two ends. Looked up from germline, CDR1 is MNHNS and CDR2 is SASEGT.

This clonotype was counted a few times. The chain combines TRBV11-2 with TRBJ2-5; D possibly corresponds to TRBD1 (5 bases). The CDR3 length is 16 residues. The germline V gene encodes CDR1 SGHAT and CDR2 FQNNGV. The V gene lost 1 base and the J gene lost 0 bases, with 12 bases spanning the gap. Written as DNA, the CDR3 is TGTGCCAGCAGCTTAGGGTGGACACTACACCAAGAGACCCAGTACTTC. Translated, it gives CASSLGWTLHQETQYF.

The table lists this clonotype with a few counts. The chain couples TRBV5-5 to TRBJ2-3; TRBD2 matches at 10 bases. Germline V CDR1 and CDR2: SGHKS, YYEKEE (reference sequence). J was trimmed by 3 bases and V by 0 bases; bases with no gene match: 4. There are 16 residues in the CDR3. DNA for the CDR3: TGTGCCAGCAGCTTGGGAGCGGGAGGGCCGACAGATACGCAGTATTTT. It yields the protein CASSLGAGGPTDTQYF.

V and J are TRBV12-3 or TRBV12-4 and TRBJ1-2, with D possibly being TRBD1 (5 bases). This CDR3 is 14 amino acids long. V was cut by 3 bases and J by 0 bases, with 8 bases left in between. CDR3 in DNA: TGTGCCAGCAGTTTTCAGGGTCCTAACTATGGCTACACCTTC. Its protein is CASSFQGPNYGYTF.

V and J are TRBV29-1 and TRBJ2-7, with D perhaps matching TRBD1 (5 bases). There are 12 residues in the CDR3. Germline V gene sequence: CDR1 SQVTM, CDR2 ANQGSEA. V was cut by 6 bases and J by 3 bases, with 12 bases left in between. The CDR3 sequence is CSVQGTYYEQYF. DNA of the CDR3: TGCAGCGTCCAGGGTACTTACTACGAGCAGTACTTC.

The chain is built from TRBV5-1 and TRBJ2-7; D is possibly TRBD1 or TRBD2 (5 bases each). Germline V gene sequence: CDR1 SGHRS, CDR2 YFSETQ. The CDR3 is 16 amino acids. Trimming stripped 4 bases from V and 6 bases from J, with 23 bases between. CDR3 sequence reads: CASSASPGTTQIEQYF. DNA of the CDR3: TGCGCCAGCAGCGCCAGCCCAGGGACGACCCAAATCGAGCAGTACTTC.

In its sample, this clonotype was seen a few times. The V and J genes are TRBV15 and TRBJ2-7; maybe TRBD1 (6 bases). V dropped 1 base and J dropped 6 bases, with 7 bases sitting between them. Germline V gene data show CDR1 as LNHNV and CDR2 as YYDKDF (reference sequence). The length of the CDR3 is 12 residues. The CDR3 spells CATSRVGGEQYF. Here the CDR3 DNA reads TGTGCCACCAGCAGAGTAGGGGGCGAGCAGTACTTC.

The chain has TRBV7-9 and TRBJ2-7, with TRBD1 identical over 8 bases. This CDR3 is built from 15 residues. The ends lost 8 bases at V and 1 base at J; junction bases unmatched: 10. The V gene's germline CDR1 is SEHNR and CDR2 FQNEAQ (reference sequence). The CDR3 is CASRWNRDRSYEQYF. The CDR3 nucleotides are TGTGCCAGCCGCTGGAACCGGGACAGGTCCTACGAGCAGTACTTC.

V and J are TRBV29-1 and TRBJ2-1; 10 nucleotides align to TRBD1. J lost 7 bases, V lost 0 bases, and 6 bases had no gene match. This CDR3 region has 15 residues. Germline assignment: CDR1 SQVTM and CDR2 ANQGSEA. The CDR3 bases are TGCAGCGTTGAAGAGTGGGGACAGGGGTTAAATGAGCAGTTCTTC. Protein: CSVEEWGQGLNEQFF.

The chain carries TRBV7-3 and TRBJ2-3; possibly TRBD1 or TRBD2 for D (6 bases each). This CDR3 spans 16 amino acids. The V gene's germline CDR1 is SGHTA and CDR2 FQGTGA. Trimming shortened V by 5 bases and J by 2 bases, and 17 bases separated the two germline ends. CDR3 DNA: TGTGCCAGCAGCAAGGGGGGCGGGACCCTCACAGATACGCAGTATTTT. Protein: CASSKGGGTLTDTQYF.

The chain uses TRBV20-1 and TRBJ1-1; perhaps TRBD1 as D (5 bases). Germline V gene lookup returns CDR1 DFQATT and CDR2 SNEGSKA (reference sequence). The length of the CDR3 is 13 residues. V gave up 1 base and J gave up 10 bases, with 16 bases separating them. The CDR3 sequence: CSARGDGSSPAFF. The CDR3 nucleotides are TGCAGTGCTAGAGGGGACGGGTCCTCCCCAGCTTTCTTT.

The rearrangement uses TRBV7-2 and TRBJ2-4; weak D call: TRBD2 (6 bases). CDR3 size: 13 residues. CDR1 is SGHTA, CDR2 FQGNSA, per germline. Deletions cut 5 bases from V and 6 bases from J, with 11 bases between. The CDR3 here is CASSPDGGNIQYF. The CDR3 nucleotides are TGTGCCAGCAGCCCGGACGGGGGAAACATTCAGTACTTC.

V and J are TRBV24-1 and TRBJ2-1, with D unresolved. The CDR3 length is 12 residues. Trimming removed 3 bases from V and 10 bases from J, with 9 bases in between. CDR1 KGHDR and CDR2 SFDVKD come from the germline V gene. The DNA for the CDR3 is TGTGCCACCAGTGATCTTCGCCTAGAGCAGTTCTTC. Amino acids: CATSDLRLEQFF.

CDR3 nucleotides: TGTGCCAGCAGTCACCCGGGACAGGGGACGGCTGAAGCTTTCTTT. Protein: CASSHPGQGTAEAFF. The chain links TRBV27 to TRBJ1-1; TRBD1 matches 10 bases. V gave up 5 bases and J gave up 6 bases; unmatched junction bases: 9. This CDR3 is built from 15 residues. Germline loops: CDR1 MNHEY, CDR2 SMNVEV (reference sequence).

The chain combines TRBV20-1 with TRBJ2-3, with TRBD2 matching 7 bases. The CDR3 is made up of 14 amino acids. Germline CDR1 is DFQATT and CDR2 is SNEGSKA (reference sequence). After removal of 2 bases from V and 4 bases from J, the junction contained 6 bases not matched to a gene. CDR3 DNA: TGCAGTGCTAGATGGGGGGGAACCTCAGATACGCAGTATTTT. Amino acids: CSARWGGTSDTQYF.